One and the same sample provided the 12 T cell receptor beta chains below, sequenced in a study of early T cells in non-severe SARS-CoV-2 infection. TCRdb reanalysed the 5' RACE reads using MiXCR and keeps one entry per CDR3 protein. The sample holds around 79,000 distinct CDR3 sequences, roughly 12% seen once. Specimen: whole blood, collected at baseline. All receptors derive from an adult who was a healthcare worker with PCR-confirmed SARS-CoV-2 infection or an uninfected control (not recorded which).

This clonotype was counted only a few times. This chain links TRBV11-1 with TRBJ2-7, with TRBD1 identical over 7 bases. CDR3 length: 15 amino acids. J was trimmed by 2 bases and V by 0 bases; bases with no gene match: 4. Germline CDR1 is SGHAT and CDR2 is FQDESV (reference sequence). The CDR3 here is CASSLAGTVTYEQYF. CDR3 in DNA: TGTGCCAGCAGCTTAGCCGGGACAGTGACCTACGAGCAGTACTTC.

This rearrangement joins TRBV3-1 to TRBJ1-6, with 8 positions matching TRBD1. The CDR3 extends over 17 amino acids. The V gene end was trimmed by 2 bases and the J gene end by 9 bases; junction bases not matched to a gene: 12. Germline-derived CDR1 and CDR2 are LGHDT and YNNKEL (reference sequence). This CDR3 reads CASSQNVGQGRGSPLHF. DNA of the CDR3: TGTGCCAGCAGCCAAAACGTTGGACAGGGCCGGGGTTCACCCCTCCACTTT. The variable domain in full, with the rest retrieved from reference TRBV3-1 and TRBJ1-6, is DTAVSQTPKYLVTQMGNDKSIKCEQNLGHDTMYWYKQDSKKFLKIMFSYNNKELIINETVPNRFSPKSPDKAHLNLHINSLELGDSAVYFCASSQNVGQGRGSPLHFGNGTRLTVT.

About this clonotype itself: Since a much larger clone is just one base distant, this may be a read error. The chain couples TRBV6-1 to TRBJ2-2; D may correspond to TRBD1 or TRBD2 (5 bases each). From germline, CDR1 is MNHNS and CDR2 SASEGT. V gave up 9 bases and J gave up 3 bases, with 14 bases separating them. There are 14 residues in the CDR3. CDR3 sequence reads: CASTPGADTGELFF. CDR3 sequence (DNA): TGTGCCAGTACACCCGGGGCAGACACCGGGGAGCTGTTTTTT.

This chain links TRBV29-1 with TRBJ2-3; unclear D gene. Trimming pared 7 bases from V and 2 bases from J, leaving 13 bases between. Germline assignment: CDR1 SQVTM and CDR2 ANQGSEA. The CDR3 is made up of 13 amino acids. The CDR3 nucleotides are TGCAGCGACACCCTAGGGAACACAGATACGCAGTATTTT. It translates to CSDTLGNTDTQYF.

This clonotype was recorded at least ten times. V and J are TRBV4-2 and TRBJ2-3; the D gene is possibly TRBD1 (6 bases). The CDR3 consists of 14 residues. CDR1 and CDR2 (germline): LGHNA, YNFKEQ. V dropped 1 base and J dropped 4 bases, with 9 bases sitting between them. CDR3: CASSQVPGADTQYF. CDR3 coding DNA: TGTGCCAGCAGCCAAGTTCCAGGGGCAGATACGCAGTATTTT.

As DNA, the CDR3 is TGCAGTGCTACCACCGGGACAGGGATTAATGAAAAACTGTTTTTT. Translated: CSATTGTGINEKLFF. This chain uses TRBV20-1 with TRBJ1-4; TRBD1 matches at 9 bases. V trimming: 4 bases; J trimming: 4 bases; junction bases outside the gene matches: 7. CDR3 size: 15 residues. The germline gives CDR1 DFQATT, CDR2 SNEGSKA (reference sequence).

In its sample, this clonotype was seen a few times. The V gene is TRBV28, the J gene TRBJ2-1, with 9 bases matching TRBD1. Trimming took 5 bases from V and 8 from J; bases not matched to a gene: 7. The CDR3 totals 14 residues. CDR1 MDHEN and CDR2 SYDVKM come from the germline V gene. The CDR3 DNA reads TGTGCCAGCAGTCTTCTGGGACAGGGCCATGAGCAGTTCTTC. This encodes CASSLLGQGHEQFF.

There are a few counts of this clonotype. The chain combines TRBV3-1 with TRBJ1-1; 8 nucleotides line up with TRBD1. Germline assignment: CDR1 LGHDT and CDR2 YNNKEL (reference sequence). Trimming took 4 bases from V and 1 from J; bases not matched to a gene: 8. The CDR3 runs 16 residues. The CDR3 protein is CASSLRQGPKNTEAFF. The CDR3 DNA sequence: TGTGCCAGCAGCCTTCGACAGGGGCCAAAGAACACTGAAGCTTTCTTT.

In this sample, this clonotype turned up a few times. CDR3 sequence reads: CASSLGGRSRNLQETQYF. The CDR3 region has the DNA TGTGCCAGCAGCTTAGGAGGAAGGAGCCGAAACCTCCAAGAGACCCAGTACTTC. The chain has TRBV7-9 and TRBJ2-5; D is ambiguous. V lost 1 base, J lost 1 base, and 19 bases lay in between. The CDR3 has 18 amino acids. Germline CDR1 and CDR2: SEHNR and FQNEAQ (reference sequence).

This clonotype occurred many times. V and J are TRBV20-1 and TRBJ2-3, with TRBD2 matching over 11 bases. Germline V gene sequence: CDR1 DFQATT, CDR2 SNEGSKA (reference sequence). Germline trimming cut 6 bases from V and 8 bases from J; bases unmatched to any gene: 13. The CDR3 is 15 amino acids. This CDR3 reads CSARPSSGGRGTQYF. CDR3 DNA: TGCAGTGCAAGACCCTCTAGCGGGGGGAGAGGTACGCAGTATTTT.

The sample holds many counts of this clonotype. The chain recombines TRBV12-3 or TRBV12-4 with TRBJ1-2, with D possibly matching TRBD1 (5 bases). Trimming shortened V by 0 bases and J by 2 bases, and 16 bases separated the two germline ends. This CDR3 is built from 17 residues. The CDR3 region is CASSLAMSGYRNYGYTF. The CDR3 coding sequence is TGTGCCAGCAGTTTAGCGATGTCAGGGTACAGAAACTATGGCTACACCTTC.

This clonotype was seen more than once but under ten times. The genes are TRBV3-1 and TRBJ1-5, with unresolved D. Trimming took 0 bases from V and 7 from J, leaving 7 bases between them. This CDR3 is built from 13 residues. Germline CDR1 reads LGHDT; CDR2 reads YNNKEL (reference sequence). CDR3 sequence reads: CASSQDLKQPQHF. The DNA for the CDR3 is TGTGCCAGCAGCCAAGATCTTAAGCAGCCCCAGCATTTT.